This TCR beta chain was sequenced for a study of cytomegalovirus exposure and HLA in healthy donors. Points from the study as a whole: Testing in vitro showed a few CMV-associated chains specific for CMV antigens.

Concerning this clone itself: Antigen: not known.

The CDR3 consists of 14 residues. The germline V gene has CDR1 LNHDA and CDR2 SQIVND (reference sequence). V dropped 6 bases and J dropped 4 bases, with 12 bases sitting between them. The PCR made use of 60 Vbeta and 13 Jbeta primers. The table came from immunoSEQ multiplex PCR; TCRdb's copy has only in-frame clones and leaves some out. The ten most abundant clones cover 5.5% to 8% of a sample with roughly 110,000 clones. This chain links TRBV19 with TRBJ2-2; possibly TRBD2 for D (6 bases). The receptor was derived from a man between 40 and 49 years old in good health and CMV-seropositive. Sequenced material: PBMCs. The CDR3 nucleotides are TGTGCCAGTAGCCAGGCGGGGTCCACCGGGGAGCTGTTTTTT. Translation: CASSQAGSTGELFF.